A single TCR beta chain is shown here with its context. Its target is unknown. Vbeta (60) and Jbeta (13) primers were used in the PCR. Produced via immunoSEQ multiplex PCR; TCRdb's table is partial and in-frame only. This sample has approximately 240,000 clones, with approximately 90% found just once. The data belong to a study of cytomegalovirus exposure and HLA in healthy donors. Study results and limitations: Donor immune exposure was known only as CMV serostatus. Cytomegalovirus association was listed for around 180 TCR beta chains.

Deletions cut 3 bases from V and 6 bases from J, with 11 bases between. This CDR3 comprises 14 residues. Germline CDR1 reads SEHNR; CDR2 reads FQNEAQ (reference sequence). Sequences were obtained from PBMCs. The receptor comes from a woman in her late teens or twenties in good health and CMV-seronegative. This chain connects TRBV7-9 to TRBJ2-2; no clear D gene. The CDR3 loop reads CASSFHSLAGELFF. The CDR3 bases are TGTGCCAGCAGCTTCCATAGTCTCGCCGGGGAGCTGTTTTTT.